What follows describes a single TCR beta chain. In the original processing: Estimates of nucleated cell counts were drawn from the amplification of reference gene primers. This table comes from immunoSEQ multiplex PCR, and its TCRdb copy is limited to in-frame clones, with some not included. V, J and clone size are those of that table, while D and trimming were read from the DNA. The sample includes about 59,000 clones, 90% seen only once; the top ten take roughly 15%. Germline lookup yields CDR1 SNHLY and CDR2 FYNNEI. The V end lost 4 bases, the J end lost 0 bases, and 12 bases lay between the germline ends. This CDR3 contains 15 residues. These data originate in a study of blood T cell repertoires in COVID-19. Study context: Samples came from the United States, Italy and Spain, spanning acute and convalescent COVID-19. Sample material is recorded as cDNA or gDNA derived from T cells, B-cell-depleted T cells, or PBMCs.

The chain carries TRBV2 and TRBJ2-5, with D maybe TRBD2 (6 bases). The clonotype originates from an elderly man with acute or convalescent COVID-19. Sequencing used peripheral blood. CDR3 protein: CASSARGGDQETQYF. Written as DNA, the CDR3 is TGTGCCAGCAGTGCCCGAGGAGGGGACCAAGAGACCCAGTACTTC.